This entry describes one T cell receptor (beta chain). The germline CDR1 and CDR2 sequences are MNHNS and SASEGT. The CDR3 totals 12 residues. Trimming took 6 bases from V and 6 from J, leaving 12 bases between them. Sequenced by immunoSEQ multiplex PCR; TCRdb stores in-frame clones only, minus some. Of 48,000 or so clones in the sample, roughly 80% were seen once. The data were obtained in a study of PD-L1 blockade in urothelial cancer. Time point here: peripheral blood 6 weeks after treatment start. The chain joins TRBV6-1 to TRBJ2-7, with D possibly TRBD2 on 6 matching bases. The sample here was PBMCs, taken around atezolizumab (anti-PD-L1) treatment. The sequence derives from a man aged 70-80 years with urothelial cancer. The CDR3 loop is CASREVGGEQYF. The CDR3 DNA reads as TGTGCCAGCAGAGAGGTGGGGGGCGAGCAGTACTTC.